This TCR beta chain was recovered during a study of T cells in Graves' hyperthyroidism and ophthalmopathy. Across the study: Pretreatment peripheral blood was obtained at initial diagnosis.

TCR beta CDR3 regions were amplified from RNA transcripts. In the first-round RT-PCR of the TCR CDR3, the HTBI primer set was used. TCRdb re-analysed the multiplex PCR reads in MiXCR, keeping a single row per CDR3 protein. This table holds hundreds of thousands of distinct CDR3 sequences, about 15% found once. The CDR3 totals 15 residues. V lost 0 bases, J lost 2 bases, and 12 bases lay in between. Germline V gene sequence: CDR1 SGDLS, CDR2 YYNGEE. This clonotype was counted many times. 10 ml fresh peripheral blood yielded the PBMCs. The chain carries TRBV9 and TRBJ2-7; either TRBD1 or TRBD2 may supply D (5 bases each). The TCR sequence derives from a woman aged 55 to 70 with Graves' ophthalmopathy. The sequencing input was blood. CDR3 protein: CASSVGGETAYEQYF. Here the CDR3 DNA reads TGTGCCAGCAGCGTAGGAGGGGAGACCGCCTACGAGCAGTACTTC.